Each of the 14 T cell receptor beta chains below was sequenced from the same sample in a study of T cell repertoires in cytomegalovirus infection. MiXCR, run by TCRdb on the reads, gives a single entry per CDR3 protein. The repertoire holds about 250,000 distinct CDR3 sequences, with 6% to 8% as singletons. Sequencing input: PBMCs. These receptors were taken from a human donor in good health (CMV status not recorded). Some clones in this sample may be carry-over from other donors' samples.

This clonotype came up many times. This chain links TRBV12-3 or TRBV12-4 with TRBJ1-5; D gene unclear. V was clipped by 3 bases and J by 11 bases, with 11 bases between them. This CDR3 contains 12 residues. CDR3 in amino acids: CASSFDGETQHF. In DNA, the CDR3 is TGTGCCAGCAGTTTTGATGGAGAGACCCAGCATTTT.

This clonotype occurred many times. The rearrangement joins TRBV7-2 to TRBJ2-1, with D perhaps TRBD1 (5 bases). The length of the CDR3 is 15 residues. Germline CDR1 reads SGHTA; CDR2 reads FQGNSA. The V end was cut by 5 bases, the J end by 5 bases, with 16 bases between. CDR3 DNA: TGTGCCAGCAGCCCCAGGGAAAAACTAAACAATGAGCAGTTCTTC. This codes for CASSPREKLNNEQFF.

The chain is built from TRBV6-5 and TRBJ2-7; possible D gene TRBD2, 7 bases. Per the germline V gene, CDR1 is MNHEY and CDR2 is SVGAGI. This CDR3 has 14 residues. V was cut by 6 bases and J by 5 bases, with 17 bases left in between. DNA for the CDR3: TGTGCCAGCAGCCCACGAGGGGGGGCCGACGAGCAGTACTTC. Translated, it gives CASSPRGGADEQYF.

At least ten counts were recorded for this clonotype. The chain carries TRBV7-9 and TRBJ1-1; D not resolved. Trimming removed 8 bases from V and 1 base from J, with 11 bases in between. Germline lookup yields CDR1 SEHNR and CDR2 FQNEAQ (reference sequence). The length of the CDR3 is 13 residues. The CDR3: CASPAAPNTEAFF. The CDR3 nucleotides read TGTGCCAGCCCGGCGGCCCCGAACACTGAAGCTTTCTTT.

This clonotype has a count of ten or more. CDR3 sequence reads: CASSQTPDRGRNSPLHF. For the CDR3, the DNA is TGTGCCAGCAGCCAGACCCCGGACAGGGGGAGGAATTCACCCCTCCACTTT. V and J are TRBV7-2 and TRBJ1-6, with 10 bases aligning to TRBD1. Germline-derived CDR1 and CDR2 are SGHTA and FQGNSA. V gave up 5 bases and J gave up 7 bases; unmatched junction bases: 11. This CDR3 is built from 17 residues. Looking up the rest from reference TRBV7-2 and TRBJ1-6 gives the full variable domain: GAGVSQSPSNKVTEKGKDVELRCDPISGHTALYWYRQSLGQGLEFLIYFQGNSAPDKSGLPSDRFSAERTGGSVSTLTIQRTQQEDSAVYLCASSQTPDRGRNSPLHFGNGTRLTVT.

This clonotype was seen at least ten times. CDR3 region: CASSLAGQPGAQYF. The CDR3 coding sequence is TGTGCCAGCAGCTTAGCCGGACAGCCTGGGGCCCAGTACTTC. V is TRBV7-8 and J is TRBJ2-5; D possibly corresponds to TRBD1 (6 bases). The CDR3 consists of 14 residues. The V gene's germline CDR1 is SGHVS and CDR2 FQNEAQ. Trimming left V 0 bases short and J 9 bases short, with 14 bases between.

This clonotype appeared many times. V gene TRBV7-9 combines with J gene TRBJ2-5; D is perhaps TRBD1 (6 bases). Germline V lookup: CDR1 SEHNR, CDR2 FQNEAQ (reference sequence). Trimming shortened V by 2 bases and J by 5 bases, and 12 bases separated the two germline ends. The CDR3 contains 14 residues. This CDR3 reads CASSLLQGGETQYF. The CDR3 DNA follows: TGTGCCAGCAGCTTATTACAGGGCGGTGAGACCCAGTACTTC.

This clonotype was found a few times. This chain links TRBV6-6 with TRBJ2-3, with 8 bases identical to TRBD2. The CDR3 contains 17 residues. Unmatched junction bases numbered 11, after V lost 2 bases and J lost 4 bases. Germline V lookup: CDR1 MNHNY, CDR2 SVGAGI (reference sequence). This CDR3 is CASSYIILRGGADTQYF. CDR3 nucleotide sequence: TGTGCCAGCAGTTACATAATTCTACGGGGGGGCGCAGATACGCAGTATTTT.

This clonotype appeared many times. The V call is TRBV7-2, the J call TRBJ2-3; 7 nucleotides agree with TRBD2. Germline CDR1 SGHTA, CDR2 FQGNSA. This CDR3 has 15 residues. V gave up 6 bases and J gave up 7 bases; unmatched junction bases: 13. The CDR3 DNA is TGTGCCAGCAGTCTAAGCGGGGCCCTCACGAATACGCAGTATTTT. It encodes CASSLSGALTNTQYF. Full variable domain (outside the CDR3, taken from reference TRBV7-2 and TRBJ2-3): GAGVSQSPSNKVTEKGKDVELRCDPISGHTALYWYRQSLGQGLEFLIYFQGNSAPDKSGLPSDRFSAERTGGSVSTLTIQRTQQEDSAVYLCASSLSGALTNTQYFGPGTRLTVL.

In this sample, this clonotype turned up many times. The rearrangement uses TRBV2 and TRBJ2-3; 10 positions match TRBD2. The CDR3 loop spans 18 amino acids. Germline CDR1 is SNHLY and CDR2 is FYNNEI. J lost 2 bases, V lost 6 bases, and 14 bases had no gene match. Here the CDR3 DNA reads TGTGCCAGCAGGAGGCGGCTAGCGGGGGCGTTACTCACAGATACGCAGTATTTT. Residues: CASRRRLAGALLTDTQYF.

This clonotype has a count of ten or more. The genes are TRBV18 and TRBJ2-1; D is unresolved. CDR1 and CDR2 (germline): KGHSH, LQKENI. This CDR3 region has 14 residues. V gave up 0 bases and J gave up 7 bases, with 10 bases separating them. CDR3 region: CASSPPPQPNEQFF. The CDR3 DNA is TGTGCCAGCTCACCACCGCCCCAGCCAAATGAGCAGTTCTTC.

In its sample, this clonotype was seen many times. This chain connects TRBV7-2 to TRBJ2-7, with D hard to call. CDR1 is SGHTA and CDR2 is FQGNSA in the germline V gene. CDR3 size: 14 residues. Trimming cost V 0 bases and J 3 bases, with 9 bases left between them. CDR3 nucleotide sequence: TGTGCCAGCAGCTTAGCATTCGGCGACTACGAGCAGTACTTC. As protein: CASSLAFGDYEQYF.

This clonotype was found many times. CDR3 sequence (DNA): TGTGCCAGCAGCTTAGGGGGCACCGCGGAGAGTCAGCCCCAGCATTTT. Translated: CASSLGGTAESQPQHF. The chain has TRBV7-2 and TRBJ1-5, with a tentative D call TRBD1 (5 bases). There are 16 residues in the CDR3. The germline CDR1 and CDR2 sequences are SGHTA and FQGNSA. V dropped 1 base and J dropped 6 bases, with 16 bases sitting between them.

The sample holds many counts of this clonotype. The chain links TRBV2 to TRBJ2-3; no clear D. The CDR3 has 13 residues. V was cut by 3 bases and J by 0 bases, with 4 bases left in between. Germline V lookup: CDR1 SNHLY, CDR2 FYNNEI. DNA of the CDR3: TGTGCCAGCAGTGACCCTAGCACAGATACGCAGTATTTT. It yields the protein CASSDPSTDTQYF.